Detailed here is one T cell receptor (beta chain). Other DNA sequences from this sample encode an identical CDR3 as well. Original processing notes: Cell counts per sample came from amplifying reference gene primers. Method: immunoSEQ multiplex PCR; TCRdb's copy keeps in-frame clones and lacks some. That table gives V, J and clone size, and the DNA gave D and trimming. The sample consists of fewer than 200,000 clones, roughly four fifths of them appearing once. CDR1 is SGDLS and CDR2 is YYNGEE in the germline V gene. Trimming cost V 0 bases and J 3 bases; bases outside gene matches: 1. The CDR3 consists of 15 residues. This entry comes from a study of blood T cell repertoires in COVID-19.

The receptor's source is a woman between 70 and 85 years old with COVID-19, enrolled during active disease. The material sequenced was peripheral blood. V usage is TRBV9 and J usage is TRBJ2-3; 10 bases align to TRBD1. The CDR3 loop is CASSVGQGATDTQYF. CDR3 nucleotides: TGTGCCAGCAGCGTAGGACAGGGGGCAACAGATACGCAGTATTTT.